Listed here are 15 T cell receptor beta chains from one sample, sequenced in a study of T cell changes during pregnancy in multiple sclerosis. Profiled with immunoSEQ multiplex PCR; TCRdb holds only in-frame clones, not every one. The table records 25,000 to 35,000 clones, approximately 89% of them present only once. Sample: CD8+ T cells from peripheral blood mononuclear cells, taken in the first trimester of pregnancy. The receptors shown here come from a female donor with multiple sclerosis, enrolled in a pregnancy study.

The chain couples TRBV19 to TRBJ1-4; perhaps TRBD1 as D (5 bases). The V gene's germline CDR1 is LNHDA and CDR2 SQIVND (reference sequence). The CDR3 is made up of 16 amino acids. V was clipped by 5 bases and J by 0 bases, with 13 bases between them. CDR3 nucleotides: TGTGCCAGTAGTGGGGGGGACGTTGCAACTAATGAAAAACTGTTTTTT. As protein: CASSGGDVATNEKLFF.

V is TRBV27 and J is TRBJ2-1, with 10 nucleotides matching TRBD2. V lost 1 base and J lost 9; bases outside the gene matches: 9. This CDR3 has 16 amino acids. Germline V lookup: CDR1 MNHEY, CDR2 SMNVEV (reference sequence). CDR3 DNA sequence: TGTGCCAGCAGTTTATGGCTAGCGGGAGTGGAGGTTGAGCAGTTCTTC. Amino acids: CASSLWLAGVEVEQFF.

This clone was seen only a few times. V and J are TRBV7-9 and TRBJ2-2; weak D call: TRBD1 (6 bases). The CDR3 has 16 amino acids. Germline V gene lookup returns CDR1 SEHNR and CDR2 FQNEAQ (reference sequence). V dropped 5 bases and J dropped 0 bases, with 13 bases sitting between them. CDR3 loop: CASSINRAPNTGELFF. The CDR3 DNA reads as TGTGCCAGCAGCATAAACAGGGCCCCGAACACCGGGGAGCTGTTTTTT.

This clone was observed a single time. This chain joins TRBV4-3 and TRBJ2-7, with 8 bases matching TRBD2. CDR1 and CDR2 (germline): LGHNA, YSLEER. Germline trimming cut 4 bases from V and 3 bases from J; bases unmatched to any gene: 14. The CDR3 has 17 amino acids. This CDR3 reads CASSPSGLADTNYEQYF. The CDR3 DNA sequence: TGCGCCAGCAGCCCCTCCGGACTAGCCGACACAAACTACGAGCAGTACTTC.

The chain joins TRBV28 to TRBJ2-3, with D tentatively TRBD2 (5 bases). This CDR3 is 13 amino acids long. V lost 8 bases, J lost 0 bases, and 9 bases lay in between. The germline gives CDR1 MDHEN, CDR2 SYDVKM. The CDR3 sequence is CASGSPSTDTQYF. The CDR3 DNA reads as TGTGCCAGCGGGAGTCCTAGCACAGATACGCAGTATTTT.

The chain is built from TRBV5-4 and TRBJ2-7; a possible D gene is TRBD1 (5 bases). CDR1 and CDR2 (germline): SGHNT, YYREEE (reference sequence). V lost 0 bases to trimming and J lost 3 bases, with 13 bases between them. The CDR3 sequence is 15 residues long. The CDR3 DNA is TGTGCCAGCAGCTTGGACAGGTCCCCCTTCTACGAGCAGTACTTC. Translating it yields CASSLDRSPFYEQYF.

The rearrangement uses TRBV9 and TRBJ2-7, with 11 bases matching TRBD1. This CDR3 has 16 residues. CDR1 and CDR2 from the germline V gene are SGDLS and YYNGEE. J lost 0 bases, V lost 4 bases, and 6 bases had no gene match. The CDR3 DNA reads TGTGCCAGCAGCCGGACAGGGGGCCCCACCTCCTACGAGCAGTACTTC. This gives the protein CASSRTGGPTSYEQYF.

This chain uses TRBV7-9 with TRBJ2-1; TRBD2 matches at 9 bases. Germline V CDR1 and CDR2: SEHNR, FQNEAQ (reference sequence). The CDR3 is made up of 12 amino acids. With 9 bases clipped from V and 8 bases from J, the junction kept 5 bases outside the gene matches. This CDR3 reads CARGLAPHEQFF. Written as DNA, the CDR3 is TGTGCCAGGGGACTAGCCCCCCATGAGCAGTTCTTC.

This chain connects TRBV28 to TRBJ1-5, with a tentative D call TRBD1 (6 bases). The V end was cut by 3 bases, the J end by 0 bases, with 15 bases between. This CDR3 spans 17 amino acids. Germline V gene data show CDR1 as MDHEN and CDR2 as SYDVKM. In DNA form, the CDR3 reads TGTGCCAGCAGTTTCCCAGGGGACCCCTATAGCAATCAGCCCCAGCATTTT. Translated, it gives CASSFPGDPYSNQPQHF.

The chain has TRBV9 and TRBJ2-1; 8 positions match TRBD1. Germline loops: CDR1 SGDLS, CDR2 YYNGEE. The CDR3 has 16 residues. With 3 bases clipped from V and 2 bases from J, the junction kept 7 bases outside the gene matches. CDR3 region: CASSAPTGETYNEQFF. In DNA form, the CDR3 reads TGTGCCAGCAGCGCCCCGACAGGGGAAACCTACAATGAGCAGTTCTTC.

This clone appeared a single time. V usage is TRBV19 and J usage is TRBJ2-7, with 8 bases fitting TRBD1. The CDR3 runs 15 residues. Germline loops: CDR1 LNHDA, CDR2 SQIVND (reference sequence). J lost 4 bases, V lost 9 bases, and 14 bases had no gene match. Here the CDR3 reads CASGPGTGDPYEQYF. CDR3 coding DNA: TGTGCCAGCGGGCCGGGGACAGGAGACCCTTACGAGCAGTACTTC.

The chain uses TRBV4-1 and TRBJ2-3; D unresolved. The CDR3 consists of 13 residues. Germline-derived CDR1 and CDR2 are MGHRA and YSYEKL. V lost 0 bases, J lost 6 bases, and 7 bases lay in between. The CDR3 reads CASSQDVRDTQYF. As DNA, the CDR3 is TGCGCCAGCAGCCAAGACGTCAGGGATACGCAGTATTTT.

This clone occurred once. This sequence joins TRBV9 and TRBJ2-3; TRBD1 is a possible D gene (6 bases). Trimming shortened V by 3 bases and J by 3 bases, and 17 bases separated the two germline ends. Germline V gene data show CDR1 as SGDLS and CDR2 as YYNGEE. This CDR3 has 16 amino acids. CDR3 in DNA: TGTGCCAGCAGCGCCGCGGTCACAGGGAATACAGATACGCAGTATTTT. As protein: CASSAAVTGNTDTQYF.

The V gene is TRBV10-1, the J gene TRBJ1-2; no clear D. Trimming removed 3 bases from V and 4 bases from J, with 18 bases in between. Germline loops: CDR1 WNHNN, CDR2 SYGVQD (reference sequence). This CDR3 has 16 residues. The DNA of the CDR3 is TGCGCCAGCAGTGACGGCCCCCCGGGTTCCCTCTATGGCTACACCTTC. This gives the protein CASSDGPPGSLYGYTF.

V is TRBV7-2 and J is TRBJ2-7, with TRBD2 matching over 7 bases. The CDR3 loop spans 16 amino acids. Looked up from germline, CDR1 is SGHTA and CDR2 is FQGNSA. J gave up 2 bases and V 5 bases, and 12 bases lay outside the gene matches. The DNA of the CDR3 is TGTGCCAGCAGCGCGATTTCTAGCGGTTTAACCTACGAGCAGTACTTC. As protein: CASSAISSGLTYEQYF.